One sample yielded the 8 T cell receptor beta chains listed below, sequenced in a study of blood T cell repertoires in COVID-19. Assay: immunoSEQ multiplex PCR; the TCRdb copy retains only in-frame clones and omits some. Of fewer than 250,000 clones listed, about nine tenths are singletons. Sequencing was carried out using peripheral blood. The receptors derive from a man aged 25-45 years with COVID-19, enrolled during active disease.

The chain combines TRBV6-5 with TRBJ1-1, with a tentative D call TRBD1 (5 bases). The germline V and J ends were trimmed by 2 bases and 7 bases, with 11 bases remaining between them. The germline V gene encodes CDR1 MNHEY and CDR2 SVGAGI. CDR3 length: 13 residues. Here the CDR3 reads CASSYRERGEAFF. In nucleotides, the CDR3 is TGTGCCAGCAGTTACAGGGAAAGGGGTGAAGCTTTCTTT.

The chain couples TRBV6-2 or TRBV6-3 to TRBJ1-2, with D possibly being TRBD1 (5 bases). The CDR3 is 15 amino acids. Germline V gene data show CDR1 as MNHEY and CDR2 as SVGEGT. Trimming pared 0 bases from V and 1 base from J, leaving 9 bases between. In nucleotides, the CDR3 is TGTGCCAGCAGTTACTCGATAAGGGGTAACTATGGCTACACCTTC. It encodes CASSYSIRGNYGYTF.

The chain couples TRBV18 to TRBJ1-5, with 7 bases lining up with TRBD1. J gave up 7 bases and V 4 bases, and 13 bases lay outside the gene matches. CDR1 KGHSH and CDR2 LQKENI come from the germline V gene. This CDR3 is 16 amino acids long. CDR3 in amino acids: CASSLDQGGSGQPQHF. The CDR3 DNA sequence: TGTGCCAGCTCACTCGATCAAGGGGGCTCGGGGCAGCCCCAGCATTTT.

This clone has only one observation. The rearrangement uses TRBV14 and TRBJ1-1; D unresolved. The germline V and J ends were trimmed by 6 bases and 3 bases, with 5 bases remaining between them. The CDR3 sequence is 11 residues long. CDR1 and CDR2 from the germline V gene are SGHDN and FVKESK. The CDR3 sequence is CASRGDTEAFF. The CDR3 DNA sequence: TGTGCCAGCAGGGGAGACACTGAAGCTTTCTTT.

For the CDR3, the DNA is TGTGCCAGCAGCATCGGGACAGGAAATCAGCCCCAGCATTTT. Protein: CASSIGTGNQPQHF. The genes are TRBV3-1 (or the pseudogene TRBV3-2) and TRBJ1-5; 8 bases are shared with TRBD1. V lost 5 bases and J lost 4; bases outside the gene matches: 4. The CDR3 loop spans 14 amino acids. The germline gives CDR1 LGHDT, CDR2 YNNKEL (reference sequence).

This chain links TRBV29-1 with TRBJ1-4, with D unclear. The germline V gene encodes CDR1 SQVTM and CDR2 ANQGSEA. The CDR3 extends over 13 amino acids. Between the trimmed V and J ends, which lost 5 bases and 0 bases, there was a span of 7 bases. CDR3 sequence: CSVSPATNEKLFF. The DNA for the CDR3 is TGCAGCGTTTCACCAGCAACTAATGAAAAACTGTTTTTT.

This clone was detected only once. CDR3 loop: CASSGTSGAYEQYF. In DNA, the CDR3 is TGCGCCAGCAGTGGTACTAGCGGAGCCTACGAGCAGTACTTC. The genes are TRBV10-1 and TRBJ2-7, with 8 bases identical to TRBD2. The CDR3 is 14 residues long. CDR1 is WNHNN, CDR2 SYGVQD, per germline (reference sequence). The V segment lost 4 bases and the J segment 2 bases; nucleotides outside the gene matches: 4.

The chain's CDR3 is CASSVQGGDYGYTF. The CDR3 DNA reads TGTGCCAGCAGTGTTCAGGGGGGCGACTATGGCTACACCTTC. The rearrangement links TRBV2 to TRBJ1-2, with 7 bases lining up with TRBD1. The germline CDR1 and CDR2 sequences are SNHLY and FYNNEI. The CDR3 extends over 14 amino acids. V lost 4 bases to trimming and J lost 3 bases; unmatched junction nucleotides: 5.